Below are 21 T cell receptor beta chains sequenced from a single sample in a study of monozygotic twins with inflammatory bowel disease. From its re-call of the 5' RACE reads, TCRdb lists each CDR3 protein once, without DNA. The sample holds about 330,000 distinct CDR3 sequences. Sequencing input: blood. All receptors derive from a human donor with ulcerative colitis or Crohn's disease, or a healthy co-twin of an affected twin (not recorded which).

The chain carries TRBV5-1 and TRBJ2-7. Germline V lookup: CDR1 SGHRS, CDR2 YFSETQ. This CDR3 contains 12 residues. The CDR3 loop is CASSLAPDEQYF.

The genes are TRBV7-2 and TRBJ2-2; TCRdb indicates TRBD1, and absent DNA this call remains unverified. Germline CDR1 reads SGHTA; CDR2 reads FQGNSA. The CDR3 runs 14 residues. The CDR3 protein is CASSPGGAIGELFF.

The rearrangement uses TRBV6-1 and TRBJ1-2; the TCRdb D gene call, TRBD1, has no DNA to confirm it. Germline CDR1 and CDR2: MNHNS and SASEGT. This CDR3 has 12 residues. The CDR3 loop is CASWGTGRGYTF.

The chain carries TRBV3-1 and TRBJ2-3; the TCRdb call, TRBD2, lacks DNA for checking. Germline loops: CDR1 LGHDT, CDR2 YNNKEL (reference sequence). The length of the CDR3 is 16 residues. CDR3 amino acids: CASSLTSGRTADTQYF.

V usage is TRBV6-1 and J usage is TRBJ2-5. The CDR3 loop spans 13 amino acids. Germline V CDR1 and CDR2: MNHNS, SASEGT. This CDR3 is CASKKRVQETQYF.

The chain joins TRBV4-1 to TRBJ1-4. The germline CDR1 and CDR2 sequences are MGHRA and YSYEKL. CDR3 size: 15 residues. This CDR3 reads CASSRSGTANEKLFF.

The V call is TRBV27, the J call TRBJ1-5. Germline V gives CDR1 MNHEY, CDR2 SMNVEV (reference sequence). The CDR3 is 13 amino acids. CDR3: CASSLSTNQPQHF.

V is TRBV12-3 or TRBV12-4 and J is TRBJ2-7; TCRdb selects TRBD1, and the lack of DNA leaves this call unchecked. The CDR3 sequence is 14 residues long. The CDR3 loop reads CASSFVGQGDEQYF.

The chain joins TRBV3-1 to TRBJ2-7; TCRdb's D call, TRBD1, is unchecked because there is no DNA. This CDR3 has 13 amino acids. In germline, CDR1 is LGHDT, CDR2 YNNKEL (reference sequence). This CDR3 reads CASSQVPGYEQYF.

The V and J genes are TRBV12-3 or TRBV12-4 and TRBJ2-2; the D gene TCRdb calls, TRBD1, cannot be checked with no DNA. The CDR3 extends over 15 amino acids. The CDR3 sequence is CASSSGTGVTGELFF.

The chain has TRBV28 and TRBJ2-3; TCRdb outputs TRBD2, but without DNA this stays unchecked. The CDR3 is 15 residues long. CDR1 and CDR2 from the germline V gene are MDHEN and SYDVKM. The chain's CDR3 is CASSPWVGGRDTQYF.

The CDR3 region is CASSQDWRGNTGELFF. V and J are TRBV4-2 and TRBJ2-2; TCRdb gives TRBD2 as the D gene, but with no DNA this cannot be confirmed. Germline CDR1 and CDR2: LGHNA and YNFKEQ. The CDR3 length is 16 residues.

This rearrangement joins TRBV9 to TRBJ2-7. Germline CDR1 reads SGDLS; CDR2 reads YYNGEE. This CDR3 is built from 15 residues. The CDR3 protein is CASSVGSSKTYEQYF.

This sequence joins TRBV18 and TRBJ1-1; TCRdb gives TRBD1 as the D gene, but with no DNA this cannot be confirmed. This CDR3 has 15 amino acids. Germline V lookup: CDR1 KGHSH, CDR2 LQKENI. CDR3 sequence reads: CASSPLTGQNTEAFF.

The gene calls are TRBV14 and TRBJ2-2; TCRdb lists TRBD1, though no DNA is available to test this call. The CDR3 covers 17 residues. Per the germline V gene, CDR1 is SGHDN and CDR2 is FVKESK. The CDR3 reads CASSQDRGQITTGELFF.

The rearrangement links TRBV7-6 to TRBJ1-1. CDR3 length: 14 amino acids. Per germline, CDR1 SGHVS and CDR2 FNYEAQ. The CDR3 is CASSSDGRNTEAFF.

The rearrangement uses TRBV11-2 and TRBJ2-2; with no DNA, the TCRdb D assignment of TRBD1 cannot be verified. The V gene's germline CDR1 is SGHAT and CDR2 FQNNGV. The CDR3 loop spans 16 amino acids. CDR3 sequence reads: CASKMGQGINTGELFF.

V and J are TRBV5-1 and TRBJ2-1. This CDR3 comprises 13 residues. The germline CDR1 and CDR2 sequences are SGHRS and YFSETQ. The CDR3 sequence is CASSPGLHNEQFF.

The V call is TRBV7-9, the J call TRBJ2-6. The CDR3 runs to 16 residues. The V gene's germline CDR1 is SEHNR and CDR2 FQNEAQ (reference sequence). CDR3: CASSHWTDSGANVLTF.

This rearrangement joins TRBV5-1 to TRBJ1-1; TCRdb lists TRBD1, though no DNA is available to test this call. The CDR3 has 16 residues. Looked up from germline, CDR1 is SGHRS and CDR2 is YFSETQ. The CDR3 spells CASSSALLSLGVAAFF.

V is TRBV21-1 and J is TRBJ1-1. TRBV21-1 is shown as a pseudogene. This CDR3 has 12 residues. The chain's CDR3 is CASSWGNTEAFF.